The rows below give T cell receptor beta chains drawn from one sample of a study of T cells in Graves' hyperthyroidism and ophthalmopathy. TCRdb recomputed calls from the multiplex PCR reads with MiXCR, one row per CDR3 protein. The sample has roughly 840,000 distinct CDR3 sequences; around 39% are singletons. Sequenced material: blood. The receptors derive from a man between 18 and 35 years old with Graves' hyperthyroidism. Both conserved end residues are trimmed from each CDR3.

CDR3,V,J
ASSLLPGGAGGGQY,TRBV7-2,TRBJ2-7
SVLDTEAF,TRBV29-1,TRBJ1-1
AISGRTSGAYEQY,TRBV10-3,TRBJ2-7
AIGTSGSAAVEQY,TRBV10-2,TRBJ2-7
ASSFPPGVNEQY,TRBV12-3/TRBV12-4,TRBJ2-7
ASSLAGGTTGPQH,TRBV5-1,TRBJ1-5
ASSPINTEAF,TRBV12-3/TRBV12-4,TRBJ1-1
ASTLQGEVMNTEAF,TRBV19,TRBJ1-1
ASSTGLGSYEQY,TRBV6-5,TRBJ2-7
ASSVAEGGNTIY,TRBV9,TRBJ1-3
ASSRRDRESPLH,TRBV7-9,TRBJ1-6
ASSPTSAASGNTIY,TRBV11-3,TRBJ1-3
ASSNPRGFGNTIY,TRBV7-9,TRBJ1-3
ATSDLSPWNYGYT,TRBV24-1,TRBJ1-2
ASSASGYQETQY,TRBV9,TRBJ2-5
ATLGQLQETQY,TRBV2,TRBJ2-5
ASSPTGYYGYT,TRBV7-9,TRBJ1-2
AISGKATPSVGELF,TRBV10-3,TRBJ2-2
AISAGGPQEQY,TRBV10-3,TRBJ2-7
ASSAPGTSYTGELF,TRBV9,TRBJ2-2
ATSDRSGSANTGELF,TRBV24-1,TRBJ2-2
ASSFGGGAYEQY,TRBV7-3,TRBJ2-7
ASSQGLHFEQY,TRBV12-3/TRBV12-4,TRBJ2-7
ASCLSETQY,TRBV6-6,TRBJ2-5
ASSQQGAQETQY,TRBV4-2,TRBJ2-5
ASSLARDGEQY,TRBV7-8,TRBJ2-7
ASSLAQETAYSNQPQH,TRBV7-8,TRBJ1-5